Below, one TCR beta chain is given with its context. Its specificity is not known. This entry comes from a study of HIV-infected patients and healthy controls. Overall study: All patients had undetectable virus after a further year of therapy, about 75% of the 16 by the second bleed.

Whole blood was used without fractionation, so all unsorted peripheral T cells were included. Germline V gene sequence: CDR1 MNHEY, CDR2 SVGAGI. Trimming shortened V by 6 bases and J by 5 bases, and 13 bases separated the two germline ends. The CDR3 loop spans 13 amino acids. Study-wide results and limits: Significant mean usage differences between HIV-infected patients and controls involved eight alpha and eight beta V genes.

Reverse transcription used approximately 500 ng RNA and constant-region primers for alpha and beta. Using multiplexing indices, alpha and beta chain libraries were generated apart by chain-specific third strand synthesis. A 5' RACE adapter with a random hexamer and the SP2 primer site was joined to cDNA. TCRdb analysed the 5' RACE reads with MiXCR anew, one entry per CDR3 protein. The sample has approximately 10,000 distinct CDR3 sequences; about 7.3% are singletons. The chain carries TRBV6-5 and TRBJ1-1; no definite D call. The receptor was derived from an adult with HIV infection. The donor label of this sample is uncertain. The sample was blood, taken before antiretroviral therapy. CDR3 amino acids: CASRQGTGTEAFF. The CDR3 nucleotides are TGTGCCAGCAGACAAGGTACGGGAACTGAAGCTTTCTTT.